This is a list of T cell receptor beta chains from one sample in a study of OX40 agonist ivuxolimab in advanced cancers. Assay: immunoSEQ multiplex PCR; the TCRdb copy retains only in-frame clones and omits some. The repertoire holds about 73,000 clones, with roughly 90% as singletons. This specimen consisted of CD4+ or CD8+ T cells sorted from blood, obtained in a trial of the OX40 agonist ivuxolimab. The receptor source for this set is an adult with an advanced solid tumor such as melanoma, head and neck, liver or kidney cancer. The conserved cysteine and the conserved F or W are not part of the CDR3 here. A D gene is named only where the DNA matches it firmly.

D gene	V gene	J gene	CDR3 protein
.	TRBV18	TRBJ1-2	ASSPPVEGDGYT
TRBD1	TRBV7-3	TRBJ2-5	ASSMTGSREETQY
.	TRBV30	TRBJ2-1	ASRRGAGNEQF
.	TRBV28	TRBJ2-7	ASRQGRAPYEQY
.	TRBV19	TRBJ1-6	ASSIGGNNSPLH
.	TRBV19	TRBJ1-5	ASSIRQALNQPQH
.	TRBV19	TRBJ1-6	ASSPRGSPLH
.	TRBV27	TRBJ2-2	ASSLWGHTGELF
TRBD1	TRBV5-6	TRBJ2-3	ASSGQGTTDTQY
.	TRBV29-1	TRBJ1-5	SVVGGRNQPQH
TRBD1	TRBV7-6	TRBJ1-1	ASSLASAGGTEAF
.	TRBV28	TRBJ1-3	ASKGPSSGNTIY
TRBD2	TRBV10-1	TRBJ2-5	ASSERAGGPETQY
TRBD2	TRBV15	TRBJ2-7	ATGTSGFPAREQY
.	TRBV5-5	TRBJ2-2	ASSLGVQTNTGELF
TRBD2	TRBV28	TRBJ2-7	ALSPTGDRGEEQY
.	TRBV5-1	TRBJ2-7	ASSFGQSSYEQY
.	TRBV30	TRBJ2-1	AWTSYNEQF
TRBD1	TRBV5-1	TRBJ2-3	ASSRGQGAKTDTQY
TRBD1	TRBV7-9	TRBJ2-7	ASSPGDRVYEQY
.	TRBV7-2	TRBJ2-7	ASSTLTGLSYEQY
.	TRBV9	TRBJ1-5	ASSAGVNSNQPQH
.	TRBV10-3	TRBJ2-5	AISESTGEETQY
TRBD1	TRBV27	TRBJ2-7	ASSLQGRGNEQY
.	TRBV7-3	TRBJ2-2	ASSLTYTGELF
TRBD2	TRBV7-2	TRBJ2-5	ASSSPSGGALETQY
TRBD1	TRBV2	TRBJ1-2	ASSRDRGNYGYT
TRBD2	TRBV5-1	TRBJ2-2	ASSLSQREGRGELF
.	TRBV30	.	AWSGGEVLAYEQY
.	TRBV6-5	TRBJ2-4	ASKSGEWAKNIQY
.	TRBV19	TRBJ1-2	ASSIQGGEGGYT
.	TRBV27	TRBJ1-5	ASSLWGPNQPQH
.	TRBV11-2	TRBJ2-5	ASSSILPGQETQY
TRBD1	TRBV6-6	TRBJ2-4	ASSSRTGANIQY
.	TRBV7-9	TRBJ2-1	ASSLRSRDNEQF
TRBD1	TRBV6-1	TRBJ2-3	ASLTRTGGSDTQY
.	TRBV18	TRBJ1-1	ASSDDSEAF
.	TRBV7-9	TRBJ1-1	ASSFSATNTEAF
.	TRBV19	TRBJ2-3	ASSRGLDTDTQY
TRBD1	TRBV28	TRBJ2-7	ATGTGDPQY
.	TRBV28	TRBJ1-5	ASRERGVRPQH
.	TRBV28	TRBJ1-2	ASSWQGGGYT
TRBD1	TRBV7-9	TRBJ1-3	ASSATGSGNTIY
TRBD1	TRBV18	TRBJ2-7	ASSPGQGIWYEQY
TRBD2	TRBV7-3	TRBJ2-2	ASSSAPTRDYPTGELF
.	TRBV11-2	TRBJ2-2	ASRPRLGGSTGELF
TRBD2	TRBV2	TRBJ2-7	ARSGRGGPPYEQY
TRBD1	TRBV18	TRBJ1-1	ASSPPMGQGEAF
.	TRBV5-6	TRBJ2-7	ASSFWQNAYEQY
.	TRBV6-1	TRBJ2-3	ASTRFGVDTQY
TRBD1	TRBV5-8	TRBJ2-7	ASSYGTVTYEQY